Reported below is one T cell receptor beta chain. Its antigen is undetermined. Per the germline V gene, CDR1 is SGHDN and CDR2 is FVKESK. Trimming took 3 bases from V and 7 from J; bases not matched to a gene: 9. The CDR3 is 15 residues long. Profiling relied on immunoSEQ multiplex PCR, and the TCRdb table lists in-frame clones only, not all of them. Found here are tens of thousands of clones, approximately 86% of them singletons; the top ten hold 4% to 5.5%. The data are from a study of OX40 agonist ivuxolimab in advanced cancers. Study-wide context: Ivuxolimab, an agonist antibody against OX40 (CD134), was given to patients. Findings of the study overall: CD4+ and CD8+ T cells in blood underwent clonal expansion by week 6 at 0.1 to 3.0 mg/kg. There were, on average, more expanded clones in CD8+ T cells than in CD4+.

The sequencing used CD4+ or CD8+ T cells sorted from blood, collected in a trial of the OX40 agonist ivuxolimab. The TCR originated in an adult with an advanced solid tumor such as melanoma, head and neck, liver or kidney cancer. The chain uses TRBV14 and TRBJ1-2; 9 bases agree with TRBD1. The CDR3 sequence is CASSQSQGAAAGYTF. The DNA for the CDR3 is TGTGCCAGCAGCCAGTCACAGGGGGCTGCGGCTGGCTACACCTTC.